A selection of T cell receptor beta chains follows, all from one sample in a study of T cell responses to AZD1222 COVID-19 vaccine. Sequenced by immunoSEQ multiplex PCR; TCRdb stores in-frame clones only, minus some. This sample has approximately 150,000 clones, with 90% to 95% found just once. Sample: peripheral blood, taken on day 0 of AZD1222 vaccination. All receptors come from an adult in good health. Each CDR3 is given with its conserved first and last residue. A D gene is named only where the DNA matches it firmly. Clone size is shown for a subset of rows, as once, few, many or a class of expanded clone.

TRBD1 TRBJ1-1 NA TRBV19 13 TGTGCCAGTACCAACAGGGGAAGGACTGAAGCTTTCTTT CASTNRGRTEAFF
NA TRBJ1-5 NA TRBV7-9 14 TGTGCCAGCAGCTCAGCTAACAGGGATCAGCCCCAGCATTTT CASSSANRDQPQHF
NA TRBJ1-5 NA TRBV27 15 TGTGCCAGCAGTTTAATTCAGGGCTTGGATCAGCCCCAGCATTTT CASSLIQGLDQPQHF
NA TRBJ1-6 NA TRBV9 14 TGTGCCAGCAGCGTAGGAGGGGAGGTTTCACCCCTCCACTTT CASSVGGEVSPLHF
NA TRBJ1-1 once TRBV5-6 13 TGTGCCAGCAGCATACAAGGGGAATTTGAAGCTTTCTTT CASSIQGEFEAFF
NA TRBJ1-1 NA TRBV27 14 TGTGCCAGCAGTTTACTGGGGGTGAACACTGAAGCTTTCTTT CASSLLGVNTEAFF
NA TRBJ1-2 NA TRBV6-5 12 TGTGCCAGCAGTTACTCGACGGGGGGCTACACCTTC CASSYSTGGYTF
TRBD1 TRBJ2-2 once TRBV19 17 TGTGCCAGTAGTATTGGCGGACAGGGGATGAGCACCGGGGAGCTGTTTTTT CASSIGGQGMSTGELFF
TRBD1 TRBJ1-2 NA TRBV18 13 TGTGCCAGCTCAACCCGGGACAGCTATGGCTACACCTTC CASSTRDSYGYTF
TRBD1 TRBJ2-7 NA TRBV30 14 TGTGCCTGGAGTTACACGGGACAGCTCTACGAGCAGTACTTC CAWSYTGQLYEQYF
TRBD1 TRBJ1-1 NA TRBV4-3 15 TGCGCCAGCAGCCTATCACAGGGGGCCGGCACTGAAGCTTTCTTT CASSLSQGAGTEAFF
TRBD1 TRBJ1-2 NA TRBV27 14 TGTGCCAGCAGTTCCCTCGACAGGGGATATGGCTACACCTTC CASSSLDRGYGYTF
TRBD1 TRBJ1-5 NA TRBV24-1 15 TGTGCCACCAGTGTCGGGGGACAGGGCGGGCAGCCCCAGCATTTT CATSVGGQGGQPQHF
NA TRBJ2-5 NA TRBV12-5 14 TGTGCTAGTGGTGACGGGGGCCTAGGGGGGACCCAGTACTTC CASGDGGLGGTQYF
TRBD1 TRBJ1-6 few TRBV18 14 TGTGCCAGCTCACTAGACAGGGGTCGACCACCCCTCCACTTT CASSLDRGRPPLHF
TRBD1 TRBJ1-2 NA TRBV2 16 TGTGCCAGCAGTGAAGATTACCAGGGGGTACAATATGGCTACACCTTC CASSEDYQGVQYGYTF
NA TRBJ1-4 few TRBV27 15 TGTGCCAGCAGTTTATCGGTCAATTCGGGTGAAAAACTGTTTTTT CASSLSVNSGEKLFF
TRBD2 TRBJ2-1 NA TRBV27 16 TGTGCCACACTCAGACTCGGACTAGCGGATAGGGGTGAGCAGTTCTTC CATLRLGLADRGEQFF
NA TRBJ1-4 NA TRBV7-9 16 TGTGCCAGCAGCTCCGGCGCAGGGAAAACTAATGAAAAACTGTTTTTT CASSSGAGKTNEKLFF
TRBD2 TRBJ2-7 NA TRBV11-1 14 TGTGCCAGCAGCTTTAGCGGGGCGACCTACGAGCAGTACTTC CASSFSGATYEQYF
NA TRBJ2-1 NA TRBV7-2 15 TGTGCCAGCAGGAGCCCGGGGCTCACTGGCGATGAGCAGTTCTTC CASRSPGLTGDEQFF
TRBD1 TRBJ1-4 few TRBV19 15 TGTGCCAGTAGTGGGCAGACAGGGATCGGCGAAAAACTGTTTTTT CASSGQTGIGEKLFF
NA TRBJ1-1 NA TRBV27 14 TGTGCCAGCGGCCGGCAGAGGGAGAACACTGAAGCTTTCTTT CASGRQRENTEAFF
NA TRBJ1-3 NA TRBV6-5 13 TGTGCCAGCAGTTACTCGACAGGAAACACCATATATTTT CASSYSTGNTIYF
TRBD2 TRBJ2-3 NA TRBV11-2 16 TGTGCCAGCAGCTTAGGTGGGGGGGTAGGACGCGGTGCGCAGTATTTT CASSLGGGVGRGAQYF
TRBD2 TRBJ2-2 NA TRBV18 17 TGTGCCAGCTCACGAGGAAATAGCGGGAGGGCCACCGGGGAGCTGTTTTTT CASSRGNSGRATGELFF